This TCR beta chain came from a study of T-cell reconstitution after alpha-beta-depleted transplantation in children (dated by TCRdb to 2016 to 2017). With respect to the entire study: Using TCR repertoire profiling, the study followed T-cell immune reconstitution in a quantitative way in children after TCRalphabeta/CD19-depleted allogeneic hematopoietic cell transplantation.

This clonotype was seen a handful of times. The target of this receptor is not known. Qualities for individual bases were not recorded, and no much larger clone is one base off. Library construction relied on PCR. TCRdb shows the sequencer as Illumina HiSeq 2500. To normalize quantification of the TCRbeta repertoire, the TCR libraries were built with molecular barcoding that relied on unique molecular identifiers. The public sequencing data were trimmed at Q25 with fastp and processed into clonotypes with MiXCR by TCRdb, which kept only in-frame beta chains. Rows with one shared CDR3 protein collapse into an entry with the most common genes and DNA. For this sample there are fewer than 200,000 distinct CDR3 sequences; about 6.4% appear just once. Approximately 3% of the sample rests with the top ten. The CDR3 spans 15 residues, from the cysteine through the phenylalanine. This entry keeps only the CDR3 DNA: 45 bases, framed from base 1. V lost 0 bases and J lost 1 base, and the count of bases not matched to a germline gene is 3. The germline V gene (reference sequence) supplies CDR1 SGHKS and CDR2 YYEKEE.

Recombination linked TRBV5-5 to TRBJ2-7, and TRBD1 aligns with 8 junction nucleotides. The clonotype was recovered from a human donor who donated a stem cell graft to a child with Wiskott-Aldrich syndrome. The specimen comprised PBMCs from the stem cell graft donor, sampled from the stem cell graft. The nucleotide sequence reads TGTGCCAGCAGCTTGGAACAGGGGGTATCCTACGAGCAGTACTTC. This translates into CASSLEQGVSYEQYF. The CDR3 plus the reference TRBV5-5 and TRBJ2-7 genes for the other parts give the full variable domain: DAGVTQSPTHLIKTRGQQVTLRCSPISGHKSVSWYQQVLGQGPQFIFQYYEKEERGRGNFPDRFSARQFPNYSSELNVNALLLGDSALYLCASSLEQGVSYEQYFGPGTRLTVT.